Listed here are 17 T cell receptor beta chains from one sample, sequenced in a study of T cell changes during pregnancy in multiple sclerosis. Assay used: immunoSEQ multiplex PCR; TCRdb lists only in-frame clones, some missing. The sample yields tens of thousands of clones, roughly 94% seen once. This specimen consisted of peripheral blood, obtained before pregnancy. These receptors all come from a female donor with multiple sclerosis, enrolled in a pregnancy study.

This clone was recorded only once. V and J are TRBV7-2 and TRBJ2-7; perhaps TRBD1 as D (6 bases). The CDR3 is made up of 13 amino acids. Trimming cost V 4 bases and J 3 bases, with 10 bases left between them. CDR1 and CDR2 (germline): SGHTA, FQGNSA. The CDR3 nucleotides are TGTGCCAGCAGCTGGACAGAACACTACGAGCAGTACTTC. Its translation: CASSWTEHYEQYF.

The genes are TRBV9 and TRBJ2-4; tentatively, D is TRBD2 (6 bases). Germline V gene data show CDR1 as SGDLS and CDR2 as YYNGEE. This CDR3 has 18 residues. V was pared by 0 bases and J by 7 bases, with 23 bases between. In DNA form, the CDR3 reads TGTGCCAGCAGCGTAGACGATGGGAGGCTGACAGTAGGGAACATTCAGTACTTC. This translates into CASSVDDGRLTVGNIQYF.

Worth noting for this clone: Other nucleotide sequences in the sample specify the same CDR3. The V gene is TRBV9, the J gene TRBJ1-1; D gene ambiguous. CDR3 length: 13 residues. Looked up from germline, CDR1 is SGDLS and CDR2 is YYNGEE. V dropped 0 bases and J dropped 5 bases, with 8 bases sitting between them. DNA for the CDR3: TGTGCCAGCAGCGTAGCGGGTAGTACTGAAGCTTTCTTT. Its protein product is CASSVAGSTEAFF.

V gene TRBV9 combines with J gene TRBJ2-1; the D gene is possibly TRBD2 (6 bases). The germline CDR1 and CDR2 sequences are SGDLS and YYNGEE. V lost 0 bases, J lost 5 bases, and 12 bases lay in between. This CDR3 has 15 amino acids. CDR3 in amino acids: CASSVGAAGNNEQFF. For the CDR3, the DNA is TGTGCCAGCAGCGTAGGGGCCGCGGGGAACAATGAGCAGTTCTTC.

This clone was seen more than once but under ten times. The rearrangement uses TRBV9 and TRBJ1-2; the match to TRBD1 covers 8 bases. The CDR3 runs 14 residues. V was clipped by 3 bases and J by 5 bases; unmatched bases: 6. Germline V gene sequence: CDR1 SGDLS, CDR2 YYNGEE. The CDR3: CASSGTGTSYGYTF. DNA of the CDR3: TGTGCCAGCAGCGGGACAGGGACCTCTTATGGCTACACCTTC.

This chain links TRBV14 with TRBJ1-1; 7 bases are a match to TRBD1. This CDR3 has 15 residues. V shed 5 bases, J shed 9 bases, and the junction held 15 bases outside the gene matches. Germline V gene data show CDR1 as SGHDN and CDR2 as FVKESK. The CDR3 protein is CASSITGGQVGKAFF. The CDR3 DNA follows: TGTGCCAGCAGCATTACAGGAGGACAGGTGGGGAAAGCTTTCTTT.

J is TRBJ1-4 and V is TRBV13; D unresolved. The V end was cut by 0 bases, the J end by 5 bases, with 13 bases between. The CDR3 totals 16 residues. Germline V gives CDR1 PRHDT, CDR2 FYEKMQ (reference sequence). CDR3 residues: CASSLGSVKRNEKLFF. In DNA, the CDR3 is TGTGCCAGCAGCTTAGGCTCGGTAAAGCGAAATGAAAAACTGTTTTTT.

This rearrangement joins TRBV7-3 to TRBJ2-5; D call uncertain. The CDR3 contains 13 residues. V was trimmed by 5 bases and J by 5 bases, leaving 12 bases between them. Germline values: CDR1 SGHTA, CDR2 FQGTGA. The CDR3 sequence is CASSVSNSETQYF. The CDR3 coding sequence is TGTGCCAGCAGCGTGTCGAACTCGGAGACCCAGTACTTC.

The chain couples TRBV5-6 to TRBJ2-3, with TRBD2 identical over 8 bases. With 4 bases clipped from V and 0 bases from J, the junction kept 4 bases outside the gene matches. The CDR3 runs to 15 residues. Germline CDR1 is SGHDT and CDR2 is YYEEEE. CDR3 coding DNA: TGTGCCAGCAGCCGTAGCGGGACTAGCACAGATACGCAGTATTTT. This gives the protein CASSRSGTSTDTQYF.

CDR3 loop: CAISHPWVAGTPSYNEQFF. CDR3 DNA: TGTGCCATCAGCCATCCCTGGGTAGCGGGGACCCCTTCCTACAATGAGCAGTTCTTC. J is TRBJ2-1 and V is TRBV10-3; 8 positions match TRBD2. V shed 6 bases and J 1 base; nucleotides not matched to a gene: 17. Germline CDR1 ENHRY, CDR2 SYGVKD. The CDR3 is 19 residues long.

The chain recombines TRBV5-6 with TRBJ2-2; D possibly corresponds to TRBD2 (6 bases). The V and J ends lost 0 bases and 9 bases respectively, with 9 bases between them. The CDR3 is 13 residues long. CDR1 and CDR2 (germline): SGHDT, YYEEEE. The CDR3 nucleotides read TGTGCCAGCAGCTTGGGCGGGGACCGGGAGCTGTTTTTT. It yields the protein CASSLGGDRELFF.

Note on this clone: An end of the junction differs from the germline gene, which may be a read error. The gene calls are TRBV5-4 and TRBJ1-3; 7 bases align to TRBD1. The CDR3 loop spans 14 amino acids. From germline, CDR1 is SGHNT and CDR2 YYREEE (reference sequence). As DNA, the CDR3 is TGTGCCAGCAGTTTGGACAGGTTTGGAAACACCATATATTTT. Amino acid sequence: CASSLDRFGNTIYF.

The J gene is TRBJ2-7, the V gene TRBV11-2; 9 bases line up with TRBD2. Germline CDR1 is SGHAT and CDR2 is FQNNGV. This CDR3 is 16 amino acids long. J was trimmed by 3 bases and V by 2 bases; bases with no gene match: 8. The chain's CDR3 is CASSLTSSGGYYEQYF. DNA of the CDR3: TGTGCCAGCAGCTTAACCTCGAGCGGGGGGTACTACGAGCAGTACTTC. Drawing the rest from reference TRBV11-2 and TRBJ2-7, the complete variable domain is EAGVAQSPRYKIIEKRQSVAFWCNPISGHATLYWYQQILGQGPKLLIQFQNNGVVDDSQLPKDRFSAERLKGVDSTLKIQPAKLEDSAVYLCASSLTSSGGYYEQYFGPGTRLTVT.

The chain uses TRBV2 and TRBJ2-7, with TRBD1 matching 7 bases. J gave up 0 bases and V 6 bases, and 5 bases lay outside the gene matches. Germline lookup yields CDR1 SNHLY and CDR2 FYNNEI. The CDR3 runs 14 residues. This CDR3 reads CASSEQGPSYEQYF. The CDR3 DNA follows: TGTGCCAGCAGCGAACAGGGGCCCTCCTACGAGCAGTACTTC.

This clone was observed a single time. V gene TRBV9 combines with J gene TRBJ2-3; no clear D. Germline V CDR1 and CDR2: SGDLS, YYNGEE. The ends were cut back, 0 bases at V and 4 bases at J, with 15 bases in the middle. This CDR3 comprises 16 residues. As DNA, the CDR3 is TGTGCCAGCAGCGTAGCTACGTCGGGTGTGGCAGATACGCAGTATTTT. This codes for CASSVATSGVADTQYF.

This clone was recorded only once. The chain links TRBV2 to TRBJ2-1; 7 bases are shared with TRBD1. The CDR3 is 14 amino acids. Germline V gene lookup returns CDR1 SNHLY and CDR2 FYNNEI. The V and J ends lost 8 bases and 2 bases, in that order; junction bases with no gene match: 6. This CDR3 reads CASGQAIAYNEQFF. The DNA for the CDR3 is TGTGCCAGCGGACAGGCGATCGCCTACAATGAGCAGTTCTTC.

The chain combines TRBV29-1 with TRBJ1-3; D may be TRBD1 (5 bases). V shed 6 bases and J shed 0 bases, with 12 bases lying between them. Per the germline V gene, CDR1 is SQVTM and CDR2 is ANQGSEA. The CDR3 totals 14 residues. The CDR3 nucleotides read TGCAGCGTCGGGGGGGTTCTCTCTGGAAACACCATATATTTT. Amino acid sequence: CSVGGVLSGNTIYF.